This paragraph reports one T cell receptor (beta chain). The germline gives CDR1 SGDLS, CDR2 YYNGEE. The ends were cut back, 4 bases at V and 2 bases at J, with 10 bases in the middle. The length of the CDR3 is 15 residues. The data were taken from a study of PD-1 blockade in classical Hodgkin lymphoma. The assay was immunoSEQ multiplex PCR, and TCRdb's table has in-frame clones only and misses some. In the table there are 72,000 or so clones, approximately 94% of which are singletons. After autologous stem cell transplantation all patients relapsed, and prior brentuximab vedotin exposure differed between cohorts.

This TCR was sampled from a human donor with classical Hodgkin lymphoma. Sequenced material: peripheral blood mononuclear cells (PBMCs), taken at baseline. The gene calls are TRBV9 and TRBJ2-6; D may match TRBD1 or TRBD2 (5 bases each). CDR3 region: CASSFGAPGANVLTF. CDR3 bases: TGTGCCAGCAGCTTCGGGGCCCCTGGGGCCAACGTCCTGACTTTC.